This TCR beta chain emerged from a study of response to subunit inactivated influenza vaccine. TCRdb recomputed calls from the RT-PCR reads with MiXCR, one row per CDR3 protein. This table has roughly 700,000 distinct CDR3 sequences, roughly 14% appearing once. Trimming shortened V by 0 bases and J by 1 base, and 9 bases separated the two germline ends. Looked up from germline, CDR1 is DFQATT and CDR2 is SNEGSKA (reference sequence). The CDR3 spans 14 residues. This clonotype was counted between two and nine times. The origin of this receptor is a man aged 50 to 60 who received an inactivated influenza vaccine. V usage is TRBV20-1 and J usage is TRBJ1-1; no reliable D call. The sample consisted of PBMCs from blood, taken around two weeks before vaccination. The CDR3 loop is CSARDSGGNTEAFF. The CDR3 DNA reads as TGCAGTGCTAGAGATTCTGGCGGGAACACTGAAGCTTTCTTT.